This T cell receptor beta chain derives from a study of cytomegalovirus exposure and HLA in healthy donors (dated by TCRdb to about 2017). Context from the whole study: In an earlier analysis of several hundred of the donors, 276 Gb of sequence data and 120 million or so unique TCR beta sequences from approximately 180 million T cells were reported. An early release that covered about 600 HLA-typed donors contained approximately 300 gigabases of sequencing data and roughly 84 million unique TCR sequences. Genome-wide SNP genotypes for about 55% of the 666 donors were used in a later genetic analysis, which treated that subset as a discovery cohort. The T cell repertoires of under 700 subjects were profiled by immunosequencing and related to cytomegalovirus serostatus. Rather than using new phenotypic data, the later analysis identified candidate immune exposures from TCR beta sequences and from how often those sequences occurred across donors. A separate validation cohort of approximately 120 different subjects was used in addition to the roughly 700-subject first cohort. Roughly 5 DR-DQ haplotypes were handled as single units for association and clustering, since linkage in the cohort was strong. Class I and class II HLA loci were covered by the typing at four-digit resolution. Donor age, sex, ethnicity and CMV serostatus were compiled together with the repertoire data. In a later analysis, previously published TCR beta repertoires from about 670 donors were re-analyzed and high-resolution HLA genotyping was added so that TCR occurrence patterns could be studied. In an earlier analysis of about 590 of the donors, high-throughput TCR beta sequencing was used to judge whether each TCR beta V gene segment behaved as functional or pseudogenic. Among 300 to 500 genotyped donors of the cohort, an average of approximately 240,000 unique TCR beta nucleotide sequences was sequenced per donor, of which about 19% were non-productive. The study aimed to test whether signatures of past pathogen exposure could be identified by cataloging public T cell receptors. All discovery cohort repertoires had been generated on a single sequencing platform. Of the 300 to 400 genotyped donors, approximately 80% fell in the genetic ancestry cluster associated with self-reported Caucasian donors. To predict cytomegalovirus infection status, the study brought together high-throughput TCR immunosequencing, statistical association of individual TCRs with disease status, and machine learning. The number of typed donors differed by locus: about 629-640 for A, B, C, DRB1 and DQB1; approximately 520 for DQA1; some 610 for DPA1; and about 450 for DPB1. Study-wide findings and limitations: When HLA alleles, especially DR and DQ, strongly co-occurred, attributing TCR associations to individual alleles was difficult. Broadly in line with IMGT annotations, most TCR beta V segments showed up in productive rearrangements about 90% or about 30% of the time in an earlier analysis of several hundred of the donors. In vitro tests confirmed that a few of the cytomegalovirus-associated TCR beta chains recognize cytomegalovirus antigens. Compared with equally common non-associated chains, HLA-associated TCR beta chains in a later analysis were more clonally expanded and had lower generation probabilities. The classifier was reported to diagnose cytomegalovirus status with high specificity and sensitivity in both the original and validation cohorts. A later genetic analysis reported fewer N-insertions in productive TCRs among donors in an Asian-associated ancestry cluster than the roughly 690-donor mean. The authors suggested that the approach could potentially be extended to other disease states and immunological phenotypes. Correlated functional status among segregating V segments might reflect linkage disequilibrium, but an unknown experimental factor could not be ruled out. A later analysis found that most CMV-associated TCR beta chains appeared HLA-restricted, with HLA associations seemingly driven largely by CMV exposure. Some IMGT-functional V segments, including TRBV6-2 and TRBV6-3, could not be told apart with the 87-base-pair reads, so those segments were excluded. In a later analysis, TCR association rates were found to vary across HLA loci, with the most associated TCRs seen for DRB1 alleles and the fewest for HLA-C alleles. Roughly uniform sequencing depth across donors was assumed in presence/absence analyses, although this assumption may not hold. HLA typing was unavailable for some donors at each locus, so association tests used only the typed subset. The only immune exposure information available for the cohort was CMV serostatus. The study listed 164 TCR beta chains as associated with cytomegalovirus. A further reported finding was that TCR beta sequences accurately predicted the HLA-A and HLA-B alleles for most subjects in the first cohort. Several of the top co-occurrence clusters appeared to be linked to parvovirus B19, influenza, CMV and Epstein-Barr virus, according to a later analysis. This cohort had only TCR beta chains sequenced, and the lack of alpha or paired-chain data limited which features could be detected. Most TCR sequences were seen in very few donors, while some public TCRs were found in many individuals. A cluster of highly shared sequence variants was judged likely to be a technical artifact of the sequencing pipeline. An association between a missense DCLRE1C variant and V-gene and J-gene trimming of TCR beta chains was found in a later genetic analysis and replicated in an independent cohort. Because counts were too low, around 18 rarely observed V segments, including chromosome 9 orphons, were left out of the earlier analysis of a few hundred of the donors. At a false discovery rate of 0.05, a later analysis linked about 17,000 TCR beta sequences to specific HLA alleles.

The cohort was made up of several hundred healthy bone marrow donors. At the time of sampling, every cohort member was nominally healthy, though immune exposures that went unrecorded were likely present. The donor tested CMV seronegative and was one of the 352 seronegative cohort members. Every donor gave a peripheral blood sample, and the peripheral blood mononuclear cells from that sample were used for TCR beta sequencing. The Qiagen DNeasy Blood Extraction Kit was used to extract genomic DNA from the blood cell samples. The CDR3 holds 14 amino acids from the cysteine to the phenylalanine. The read is trimmed to its CDR3 DNA, 42 bases read in frame from base 1. CDR1 and CDR2, looked up from the germline V gene, are SGHRS and YFSETQ. V ends up 0 bases short and J 4 bases short, with an unmatched junction base count of 1. About this clone itself: There is no known antigen for this receptor. No base quality information exists; no much larger clone differs at one position.

Libraries were made using the immunoSEQ multiplex PCR assay. The multiplex PCR relied on a mix of 60 forward primers for TCR Vbeta segments and 13 reverse primers for TCR Jbeta segments. The CDR3 region of rearranged TCR beta genes was amplified from genomic DNA with a multiplex PCR assay. The Illumina HiSeq System was used to sequence the amplified TCR beta libraries as 87-base-pair reads. Concerning the study's data processing: A later analysis tallied 75 million to 85 million unique TCR beta chains across the 700 or so repertoires, and approximately 12 million of those chains were shared by two or more donors. A nearest-neighbor algorithm error-corrected the raw reads and collapsed the reads into unique sequences, merging closely related sequences to remove PCR and sequencing errors. Alignment of CDR3 sequences to IMGT reference sequences was used to assign V, D and J gene segments. For a sequence to be retained, a match of at least six nucleotides to both a V gene segment and a J gene segment was required. A rearrangement counted as productive if the CDR3 had no stop codons and remained in frame with V and J, and every other rearrangement counted as non-productive. CDR3 was defined by IMGT convention, running from the second conserved V-encoded cysteine to the conserved J-encoded phenylalanine. The earlier analysis of about 610 of the donors excluded sequences that lacked an unambiguous match to a single V gene segment. In an earlier analysis of several hundred of the donors, V segments were called functional above 56.7% productive rearrangements and were called segregating when the between-donor standard deviation exceeded 5%. A statistical classification framework was built to diagnose cytomegalovirus status from the catalog of TCR beta chain sequences. In a later analysis, V and J genes were assigned by comparing TCR nucleotide sequences against IMGT/GENE-DB human TR gene sequences. The TCRdist pipeline was used in a later analysis to assign CDR3 sequences and most-parsimonious VDJ recombination scenarios. A later analysis defined each TCR beta chain by its CDR3 amino acid sequence plus V-gene family, and excluded reads lacking a unique V-gene family. In a later analysis, fewer than 650 highly shared, low-generation-probability nucleotide sequences were removed to address suspected cross-contamination and a sequencing artifact. For each public chain, a later analysis derived a clonal expansion index from normalized ranks of inferred template counts within each repertoire. In a later analysis, generation probabilities were computed with a VDJ recombination model fitted to out-of-frame rearrangements, and the resulting probabilities were checked against IGoR. Hypergeometric tests were used in a later analysis to score TCR-TCR, TCR-HLA and TCR-CMV co-occurrence, with a repertoire-size bias correction applied to the TCR pairs. To estimate false discovery rates, a later analysis permuted the HLA or CMV assignments 20 times. In a later analysis, co-occurring TCRs were grouped using DBSCAN, with TCRdist sequence similarity added in when clustering inside HLA-allele-positive subsets. For co-occurrence clustering, repertoires with fewer than 30,000 or more than 120,000 public chains were excluded, along with four to six repertoires with anomalous nucleotide sharing. The source is immuneACCESS, and TCRdb retained only in-frame sequences with V and J called. Part of the clones is not carried over; for the studies checked, unresolved V genes explain less than half of this, and the remainder is unexplained. V and J calls and clone size are copied from that table; D and trimming were computed from the DNA. The sample records about 160,000 clones, 80% of which are singletons. 1.3% of the sample rests with the top ten.

Recombination joined TRBV5-1 with TRBJ1-1; 9 bases in the junction line up with TRBD1. The sequenced material came from PBMCs. The source is a woman in her forties or fifties in good health and CMV-seronegative. The sequence in DNA is TGCGCCAGCAGCTTGGGGGACAGGGCCACTGAAGCTTTCTTT. Its protein product is CASSLGDRATEAFF.